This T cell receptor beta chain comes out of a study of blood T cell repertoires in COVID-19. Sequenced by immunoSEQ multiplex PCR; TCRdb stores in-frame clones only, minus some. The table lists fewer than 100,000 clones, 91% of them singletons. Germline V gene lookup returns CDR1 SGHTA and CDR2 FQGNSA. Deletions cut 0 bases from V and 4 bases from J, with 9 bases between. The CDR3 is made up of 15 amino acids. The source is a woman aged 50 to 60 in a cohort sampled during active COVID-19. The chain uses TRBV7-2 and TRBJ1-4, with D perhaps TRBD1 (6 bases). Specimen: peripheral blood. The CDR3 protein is CASSLATGLNEKLFF. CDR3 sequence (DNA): TGTGCCAGCAGCTTAGCGACAGGTCTTAATGAAAAACTGTTTTTT.